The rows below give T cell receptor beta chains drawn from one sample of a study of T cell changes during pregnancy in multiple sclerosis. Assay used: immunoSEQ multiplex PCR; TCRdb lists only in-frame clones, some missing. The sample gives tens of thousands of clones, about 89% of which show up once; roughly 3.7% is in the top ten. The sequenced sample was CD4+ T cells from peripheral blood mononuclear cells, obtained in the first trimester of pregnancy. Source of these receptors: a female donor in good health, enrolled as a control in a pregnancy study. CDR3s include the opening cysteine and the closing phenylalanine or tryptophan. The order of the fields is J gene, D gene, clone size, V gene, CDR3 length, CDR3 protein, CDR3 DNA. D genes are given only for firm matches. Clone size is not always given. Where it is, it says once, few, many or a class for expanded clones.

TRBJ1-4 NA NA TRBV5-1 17 CASSLNARAFANEKLFF TGCGCCAGCAGCTTGAATGCCAGGGCTTTCGCTAATGAAAAACTGTTTTTT
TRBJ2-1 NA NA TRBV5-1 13 CASSIGQNNEQFF TGCGCCAGCAGCATAGGACAGAACAATGAGCAGTTCTTC
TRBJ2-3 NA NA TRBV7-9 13 CASSFQTQDTQYF TGTGCCAGCAGCTTTCAAACTCAAGATACGCAGTATTTT
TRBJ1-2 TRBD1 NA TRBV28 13 CASSSSNRGGYTF TGTGCCAGCAGTTCAAGTAACAGGGGTGGCTACACCTTC
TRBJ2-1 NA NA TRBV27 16 CASSSDYTSSYNEQFF TGTGCCAGCAGTTCGGACTATACTAGCTCCTACAATGAGCAGTTCTTC
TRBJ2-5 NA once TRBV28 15 CASSPQEGGKETQYF TGTGCCAGCAGTCCGCAGGAAGGAGGGAAAGAGACCCAGTACTTC
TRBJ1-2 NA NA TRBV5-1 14 CASSLADRSYGYTF TGCGCCAGCAGCTTGGCGGACAGATCCTATGGCTACACCTTC
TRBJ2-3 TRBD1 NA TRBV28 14 CASRPGGRGDTQYF TGTGCCAGCAGGCCAGGGGGCCGGGGAGATACGCAGTATTTT
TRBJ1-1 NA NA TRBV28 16 CASSLSQIRARTEAFF TGTGCCAGCAGTTTGTCGCAGATCAGGGCCCGCACTGAAGCTTTCTTT
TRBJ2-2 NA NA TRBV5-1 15 CASSIGQPNTGELFF TGCGCCAGCAGCATCGGACAGCCGAACACCGGGGAGCTGTTTTTT
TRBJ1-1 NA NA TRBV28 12 CASSFSYTEAFF TGTGCCAGCAGTTTTAGTTACACTGAAGCTTTCTTT
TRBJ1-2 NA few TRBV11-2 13 CASSLVDSYGYTF TGTGCCAGCAGCTTAGTGGACAGCTATGGCTACACCTTC
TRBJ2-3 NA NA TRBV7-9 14 CASSAELVTDTQYF TGTGCCAGCAGCGCGGAACTAGTTACAGATACGCAGTATTTT
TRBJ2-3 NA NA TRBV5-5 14 CASSLRTITDTQYF TGTGCCAGCAGCCTACGGACTATCACAGATACGCAGTATTTT
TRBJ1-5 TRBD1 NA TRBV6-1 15 CASSPSGGHNQPQHF TGTGCCAGCAGTCCTTCAGGGGGTCACAATCAGCCCCAGCATTTT
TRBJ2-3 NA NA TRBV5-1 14 CASKGGPSTDTQYF TGCGCCAGCAAAGGGGGTCCTAGCACAGATACGCAGTATTTT
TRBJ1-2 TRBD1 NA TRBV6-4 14 CASSDSTGIYGYTF TGTGCCAGCAGTGACTCGACAGGGATCTATGGCTACACCTTC
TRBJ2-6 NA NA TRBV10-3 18 CAISALGALRSGANVLTF TGTGCCATCAGTGCTCTCGGCGCTCTGAGGTCCGGGGCCAACGTCCTGACTTTC
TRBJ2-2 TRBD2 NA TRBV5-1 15 CASSLAGANTGELFF TGCGCCAGCAGCCTAGCGGGGGCTAACACCGGGGAGCTGTTTTTT
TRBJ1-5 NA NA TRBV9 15 CASSVEAGIGQPQHF TGTGCCAGCAGCGTAGAGGCGGGGATCGGGCAGCCCCAGCATTTT
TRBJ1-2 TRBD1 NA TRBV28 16 CASSLNRGSPDYGYTF TGTGCCAGCAGTTTGAACAGGGGGTCTCCCGATTATGGCTACACCTTC
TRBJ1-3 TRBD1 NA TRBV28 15 CASSKRDSAGNTIYF TGTGCCAGCAGCAAACGGGACAGTGCTGGAAACACCATATATTTT
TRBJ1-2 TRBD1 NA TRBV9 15 CASSVAGTGGYGYTF TGTGCCAGCAGCGTAGCCGGGACAGGGGGCTATGGCTACACCTTC
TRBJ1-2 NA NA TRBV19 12 CASARGLDGYTF TGTGCCAGCGCCAGGGGTCTAGATGGCTACACCTTC
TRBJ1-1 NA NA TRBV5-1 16 CASSLQILRQDTEAFF TGCGCCAGCAGCTTACAAATTCTACGACAGGACACTGAAGCTTTCTTT
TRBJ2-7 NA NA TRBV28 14 CASTLVIETYEQYF TGTGCCAGCACCCTAGTGATAGAGACCTACGAGCAGTACTTC
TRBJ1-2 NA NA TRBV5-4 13 CASSPIPGDGYTF TGTGCCAGCAGCCCGATCCCAGGGGATGGCTACACCTTC
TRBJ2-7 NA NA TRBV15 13 CATSRDNAAGQYF TGTGCCACCAGCAGAGATAATGCGGCGGGGCAGTACTTC
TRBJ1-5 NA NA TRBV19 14 CASIPRGGNQPQHF TGTGCCAGTATCCCCCGGGGTGGCAATCAGCCCCAGCATTTT
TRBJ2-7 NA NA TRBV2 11 CASSVLYEQYF TGTGCCAGCAGTGTACTCTACGAGCAGTACTTC
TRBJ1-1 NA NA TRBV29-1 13 CSAMELGGTEAFF TGCAGCGCCATGGAACTAGGGGGCACTGAAGCTTTCTTT